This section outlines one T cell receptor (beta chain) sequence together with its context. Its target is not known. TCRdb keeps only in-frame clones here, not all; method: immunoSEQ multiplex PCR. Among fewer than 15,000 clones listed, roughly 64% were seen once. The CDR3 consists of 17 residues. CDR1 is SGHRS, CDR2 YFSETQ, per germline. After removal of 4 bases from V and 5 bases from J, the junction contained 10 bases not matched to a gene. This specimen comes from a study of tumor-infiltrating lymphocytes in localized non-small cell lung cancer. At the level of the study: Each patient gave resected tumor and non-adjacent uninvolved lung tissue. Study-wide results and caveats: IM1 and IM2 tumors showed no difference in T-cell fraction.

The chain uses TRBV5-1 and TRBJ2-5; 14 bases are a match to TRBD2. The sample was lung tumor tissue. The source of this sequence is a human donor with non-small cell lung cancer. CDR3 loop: CASSQMTSGRAWETQYF. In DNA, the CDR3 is TGCGCCAGCAGCCAAATGACTAGCGGGAGGGCCTGGGAGACCCAGTACTTC.